These T cell receptor beta chains were read from a single sample in a study of cytomegalovirus exposure and HLA in healthy donors. Sequenced by immunoSEQ multiplex PCR; TCRdb stores in-frame clones only, minus some. Counted here are some 170,000 clones, approximately 76% occurring once; the ten biggest clones make up about 1.3%. The sample consisted of PBMCs. The receptors here all came from a man in his sixties in good health and CMV-seronegative. CDR3s include the opening cysteine and the closing phenylalanine or tryptophan. A D gene is named only where the DNA matches it firmly. Where a row states a size, it is once, few, many or the class of an expanded clone; other rows omit it.

v_gene	len	d_gene	abundance	j_gene	CDR3nt	CDR3aa
TRBV7-9	15	.	.	TRBJ2-7	TGTGCCAGCAGCTTAGCGACAGGTGGTTGGAACGAGCAGTACTTC	CASSLATGGWNEQYF
TRBV18	14	TRBD1	.	TRBJ1-1	TGTGCCAGCTCTATAGACAGGGGAGGCACTGAAGCTTTCTTT	CASSIDRGGTEAFF
TRBV5-4	15	.	.	TRBJ2-1	TGTGCCAGCAGCCGTGACACGAGCTCCTACAATGAGCAGTTCTTC	CASSRDTSSYNEQFF
TRBV11-2	13	.	.	TRBJ2-5	TGTGCCAGCAGCCTGGGGGGTATAGAGACCCAGTACTTC	CASSLGGIETQYF
TRBV30	12	.	.	TRBJ1-1	TGTGCCTGGGCCCGTAGTCGGGTTGAAGCTTTCTTT	CAWARSRVEAFF
TRBV18	14	TRBD2	once	TRBJ2-7	TGTGCCAGCTCACCACGGGGGGGGGACTACGAGCAGTACTTC	CASSPRGGDYEQYF
TRBV15	15	.	.	TRBJ2-2	TGTGCCACCAGCAGAGACAGGATAAACACCGGGGAGCTGTTTTTT	CATSRDRINTGELFF
TRBV6-5	14	TRBD1	.	TRBJ1-4	TGTGCCAGCAGTTACAGGGGACAGCATGAAAAACTGTTTTTT	CASSYRGQHEKLFF
TRBV7-9	12	.	.	TRBJ1-4	TGTTCCAGCCGAGGAAGGGGTGAAAAACTGTTTTTT	CSSRGRGEKLFF
TRBV7-2	18	TRBD2	once	TRBJ2-3	TGTGCCAGCAGCTTAGCGCGGAGCGGGAGTCGATTCGCAGATACGCAGTATTTT	CASSLARSGSRFADTQYF
TRBV9	13	.	.	TRBJ1-4	TGTGCCAGCGGGCCAAGAGGGGGAGAAAAACTGTTTTTT	CASGPRGGEKLFF
TRBV7-2	14	TRBD1	.	TRBJ1-5	TGTGCCAGCAGCCTTGGGACAGGCAATCAGCCCCAGCATTTT	CASSLGTGNQPQHF
TRBV4-3	14	.	.	TRBJ2-5	TGCGCCAGCAGCCGTTGGACAGAGAGAGAGACCCAGTACTTC	CASSRWTERETQYF
TRBV4-3	18	.	once	TRBJ2-7	TGCGCCAGCAGCCAAGAGGCCCCTCACAGGGTCCCCTCCTACGAGCAGTACTTC	CASSQEAPHRVPSYEQYF
TRBV13	14	.	.	TRBJ2-5	TGTGCCAGCAGCTGGGCCTCAGGGCTAGAGACCCAGTACTTC	CASSWASGLETQYF
TRBV5-6	13	.	.	TRBJ2-7	TGTGCCAGCAGCTGGAGAGGCTCCTACGAGCAGTACTTC	CASSWRGSYEQYF
TRBV6-6	15	TRBD1	.	TRBJ1-4	TGTGCCAGCAGTTACGGGACAGGGTTCTATGAAAAACTGTTTTTT	CASSYGTGFYEKLFF
TRBV6-1	15	TRBD2	.	TRBJ2-3	TGTGCCAGCAGATTAGCGGGTTCTGGGGCAGATACGCAGTATTTT	CASRLAGSGADTQYF
TRBV7-9	16	TRBD2	.	TRBJ2-1	TGTGCCAGCAGTGCTCGACTAGCGGGACCCTACAATGAGCAGTTCTTC	CASSARLAGPYNEQFF
TRBV7-9	16	TRBD2	.	TRBJ2-7	TGTGCCAGCAGCTTAGGATTGGGACTAGCAGGCTACGAGCAGTACTTC	CASSLGLGLAGYEQYF
TRBV5-8	15	TRBD2	.	TRBJ2-7	TGTGCCAGCAGCTCTAGCGGGGGGATACGTGACGAGCAGTACTTC	CASSSSGGIRDEQYF
TRBV28	15	TRBD1	.	TRBJ2-2	TGTGCCAGCAGCCCAGGGGGCGAGTTAACCGGGGAGCTGTTTTTT	CASSPGGELTGELFF
TRBV4-2	20	TRBD2	.	TRBJ2-2	TGTGCCAGCAGCCAAGATCCCACAGGAGGCTCGGGGGGGCCCACCGGGGAGCTGTTTTTT	CASSQDPTGGSGGPTGELFF
TRBV6-5	16	TRBD1	.	TRBJ2-2	TGTGCCAGCAGTTCCCGGACAGGGGCCGGAACCGGGGAGCTGTTTTTT	CASSSRTGAGTGELFF
TRBV7-2	14	.	.	TRBJ2-7	TGTGCCAGCAGCTTAGCGGCTAGTCGCCACGAGCAGTACTTC	CASSLAASRHEQYF
TRBV27	16	TRBD1	few	TRBJ1-4	TGTGCCAGCAGTTTATCTTGGACAGGGCCGCTTGAAAAACTGTTTTTT	CASSLSWTGPLEKLFF
TRBV6-5	15	TRBD1	.	TRBJ1-2	TGTGCCAGCATCAAGGGGGACAGGGGACACTATGGCTACACCTTC	CASIKGDRGHYGYTF
TRBV28	14	.	few	TRBJ1-6	TGTGCCAGCAAAGGACACGCCGCAGATTCACCCCTCCACTTT	CASKGHAADSPLHF
TRBV7-7	16	.	.	TRBJ2-3	TGTGCCAGCAGCCCCCTCCCGGGACTCGGTTCAGATACGCAGTATTTT	CASSPLPGLGSDTQYF
TRBV7-9	15	.	.	TRBJ1-4	TGTGCCAGCAGCCCTCGGGTCTCATTTAGGGAAAAACTGTTTTTT	CASSPRVSFREKLFF
TRBV6-5	16	TRBD1	.	TRBJ1-5	TGTGCCAGCAGTTACTCATCCGGGACAGGGGGGCAGCCCCAGCATTTT	CASSYSSGTGGQPQHF
TRBV20-1	11	TRBD1	.	TRBJ1-1	TGCAGTGCACTACCGGGACAGGGAGCTTTCTTT	CSALPGQGAFF
TRBV5-6	14	.	.	TRBJ1-1	TGTGCCAGCAGCTTTTCCAGGGGAAACACTGAAGCTTTCTTT	CASSFSRGNTEAFF
TRBV9	15	.	.	TRBJ2-3	TGTGCCAGCAGCCCCCGGCAGGGCCCGCGGGATACGCAGTATTTT	CASSPRQGPRDTQYF
TRBV30	14	.	.	TRBJ2-1	TGTGCCTGGAGTGTACAGACCGAGGGGGTAGAGCAGTTCTTC	CAWSVQTEGVEQFF
TRBV10-2	13	.	.	TRBJ1-5	TGCGCCAGCAGCTTAGGGGGGGCCCAGCCCCAGCATTTT	CASSLGGAQPQHF
TRBV19	13	.	.	TRBJ2-7	TGTGCCAGTAGTATAGTAGCAGGGTACGAGCAGTACTTC	CASSIVAGYEQYF
TRBV7-9	17	TRBD1	.	TRBJ1-1	TGTGCCAGCAGCTTAGCGCTTACAGGGGTGGCCCCCATGAAAGCTTTCTTT	CASSLALTGVAPMKAFF
TRBV5-1	15	.	.	TRBJ2-2	TGCGCCAGCAGCCCCAGGAATACGAACACCGGGGAGCTGTTTTTT	CASSPRNTNTGELFF
TRBV11-2	15	.	.	TRBJ2-1	TGTGCCAGCAGCCTAGTCTGGCTCGGGAGACCCGAGCAGTTCTTC	CASSLVWLGRPEQFF
TRBV9	16	.	.	TRBJ1-1	TGTGCCAGCAGCGTAGGTGGAGGGACCTTGAACACTGAAGCTTTCTTT	CASSVGGGTLNTEAFF
TRBV5-1	15	.	.	TRBJ2-3	TGCGCCAGCAGCCCGGGGGTTAGCGGCACAGATACGCAGTATTTT	CASSPGVSGTDTQYF
TRBV7-9	15	.	.	TRBJ1-5	TGTGCCAGCAGCTTAGCAGGGGGGGGCAATCAGCCCCAGCATTTT	CASSLAGGGNQPQHF
TRBV4-1	15	.	.	TRBJ2-7	TGCGCCAGCAGCCAGGACGGGACAACGTCCTACGAGCAGTACTTC	CASSQDGTTSYEQYF
TRBV7-9	14	.	once	TRBJ2-7	TGTGCCAGCAGTCGGGACATCCGGCCCTACGAGCAGTACTTC	CASSRDIRPYEQYF
TRBV9	17	TRBD1	.	TRBJ2-5	TGTGCCAGCAGCGTATCCCTCCTGACAGGGGGTAGGGAGACCCAGTACTTC	CASSVSLLTGGRETQYF
TRBV6-5	14	.	few	TRBJ1-2	TGTGCCAGCAGCCTACAACCTAGCCTTTATGGCTACACCTTC	CASSLQPSLYGYTF
TRBV7-3	14	TRBD2	few	TRBJ2-5	TGTGCCAGCTCTCCTAGCGGCGGAATTAAAACCCAGTACTTC	CASSPSGGIKTQYF